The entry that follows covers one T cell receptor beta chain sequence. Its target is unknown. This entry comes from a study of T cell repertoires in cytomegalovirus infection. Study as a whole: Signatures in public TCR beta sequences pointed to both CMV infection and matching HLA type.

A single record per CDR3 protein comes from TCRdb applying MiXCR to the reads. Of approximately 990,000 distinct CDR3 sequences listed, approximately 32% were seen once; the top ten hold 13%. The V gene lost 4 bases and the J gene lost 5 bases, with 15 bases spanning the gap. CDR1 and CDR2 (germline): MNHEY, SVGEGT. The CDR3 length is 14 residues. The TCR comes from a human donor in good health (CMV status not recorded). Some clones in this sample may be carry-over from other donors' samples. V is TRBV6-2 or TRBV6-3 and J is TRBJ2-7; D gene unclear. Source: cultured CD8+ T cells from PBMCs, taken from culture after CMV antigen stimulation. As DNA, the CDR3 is TGTGCCAGCAGTTCCATAGACGAATACGACGAGCAGTACGTC. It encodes CASSSIDEYDEQYV.